This T cell receptor (beta chain) comes out of a study of OX40 agonist ivuxolimab in advanced cancers. On the study more broadly: Patients in the trial were receiving intravenous ivuxolimab every 2 weeks, at doses of 0.01 to 10 mg/kg. A diagnosis of hepatocellular carcinoma, melanoma, renal cell or head and neck cancer was present in dose-escalation patients. Averaging roughly 60 years in age, with a range of about 20 to 90, the cohort was 65% to 90% male.

General study results and limits: Low normalized T-cell clonal expansion was additionally recorded for some nonresponders.

Note on this clone: Antigen: not known.

Clones were sequenced by immunoSEQ multiplex PCR, and TCRdb holds only the in-frame ones, with some missing. The sample records about 36,000 clones, 74% being singletons. The sequence came from an adult with an advanced solid tumor such as melanoma, head and neck, liver or kidney cancer. The sample here was CD4+ or CD8+ T cells sorted from blood, taken in a trial of the OX40 agonist ivuxolimab.

The CDR3 DNA sequence: TGTGCCAGCACGGCTAGCGAGATCTACAATGAGCAGTTCTTC. Amino acids: CASTASEIYNEQFF. This chain uses TRBV2 with TRBJ2-1; D is perhaps TRBD2 (6 bases). V was cut by 7 bases and J by 3 bases, with 13 bases left in between. Germline V gene lookup returns CDR1 SNHLY and CDR2 FYNNEI. There are 14 residues in the CDR3.